This T cell receptor beta chain was sequenced in a study of blood T cell repertoires in COVID-19. Overall study context: The cDNA or gDNA used as material had been derived from T cells, B-cell-depleted T cells, or PBMCs.

This clone was observed once. Germline assignment: CDR1 SNHLY and CDR2 FYNNEI. V was clipped by 2 bases and J by 8 bases, with 6 bases between them. The CDR3 contains 12 residues. Libraries were prepared by immunoSEQ multiplex PCR; TCRdb keeps only in-frame clonotypes and omits some of them. The sample carries some 460,000 clones, roughly 87% recorded once. Enrollees, roughly 18 to 95 years old, lived in about two dozen US areas. Cohort allocation depended upon clinical history that participants reported. Donors in Cohort 3 counted as recovered after two negative PCRs, clearance, or symptom resolution.

The V and J genes are TRBV2 and TRBJ1-4; D unclear. This clonotype was sampled from a woman in her late teens or twenties who had recovered from COVID-19. Sequenced input: PBMCs or T cells enriched from blood (not recorded which). The CDR3 here is CASSETGEKLFF. For the CDR3, the DNA is TGTGCCAGCAGTGAAACCGGGGAAAAACTGTTTTTT.